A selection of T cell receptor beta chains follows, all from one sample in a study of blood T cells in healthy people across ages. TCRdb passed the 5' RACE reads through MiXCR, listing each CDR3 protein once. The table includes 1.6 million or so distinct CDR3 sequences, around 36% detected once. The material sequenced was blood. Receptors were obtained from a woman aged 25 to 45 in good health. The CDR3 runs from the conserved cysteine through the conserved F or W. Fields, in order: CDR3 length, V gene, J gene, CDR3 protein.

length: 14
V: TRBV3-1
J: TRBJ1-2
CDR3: CASSQMDRHHGYTF

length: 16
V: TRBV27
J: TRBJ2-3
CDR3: CASSLSNLAGPDTQYF

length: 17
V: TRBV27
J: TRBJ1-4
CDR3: CASSYVGGRGQGEKLFF

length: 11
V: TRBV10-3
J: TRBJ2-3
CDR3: CVALSTDTQYF

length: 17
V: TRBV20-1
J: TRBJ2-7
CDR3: CSARDLGTSGRRYEQYF

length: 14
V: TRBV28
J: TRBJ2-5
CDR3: CASSAPRQGETQYF

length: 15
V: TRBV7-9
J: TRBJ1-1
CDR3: CASKETISFGTEAFF

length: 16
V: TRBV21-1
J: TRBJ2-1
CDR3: CASSPGSGTGGNEQFF

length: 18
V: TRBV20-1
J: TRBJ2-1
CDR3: CSARESGGRIRSYNEQFF

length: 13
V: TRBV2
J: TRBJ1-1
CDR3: CASSDGRATEAFF

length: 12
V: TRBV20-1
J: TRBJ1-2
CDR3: CSAPPLRGGYTF

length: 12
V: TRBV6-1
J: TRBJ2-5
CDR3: CASGSLYETQYF

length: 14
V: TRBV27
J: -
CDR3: CASSGGAGGIEQYF

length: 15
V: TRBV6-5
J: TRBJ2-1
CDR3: CASSYQGQGAREQFF

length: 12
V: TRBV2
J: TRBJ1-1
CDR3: CAGGTMNTEAFF

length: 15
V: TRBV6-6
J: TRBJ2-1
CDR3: CASRRLAGGDNEQFF

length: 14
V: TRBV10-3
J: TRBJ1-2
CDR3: CAISEGPSDYGYTF

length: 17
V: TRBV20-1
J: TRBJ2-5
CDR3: CSAAPGTSGGSQETQYF

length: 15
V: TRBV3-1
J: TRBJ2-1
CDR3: CASSQLEFSYNEQFF

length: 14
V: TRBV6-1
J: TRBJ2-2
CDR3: CASIPPVYTGELFF

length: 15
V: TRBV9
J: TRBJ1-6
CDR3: CASSVDGTGGSPLHF

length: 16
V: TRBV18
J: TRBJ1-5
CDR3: CASSQNAAGRDQPQHF

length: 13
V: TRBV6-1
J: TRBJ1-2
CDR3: CASSVDSPYGYTF

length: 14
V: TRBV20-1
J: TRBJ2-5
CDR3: CSARVTGGIETQYF

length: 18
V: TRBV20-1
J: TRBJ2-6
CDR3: CSASKGLAGGPGANVLTF

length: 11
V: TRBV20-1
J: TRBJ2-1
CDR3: CSARDTLEQFF

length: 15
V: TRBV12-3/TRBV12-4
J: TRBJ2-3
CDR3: CASTRTARLADTQYF

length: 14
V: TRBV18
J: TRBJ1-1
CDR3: CASYPGTGSTEAFF

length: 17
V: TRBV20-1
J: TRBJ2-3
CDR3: CSADIPLGQAITDTQYF